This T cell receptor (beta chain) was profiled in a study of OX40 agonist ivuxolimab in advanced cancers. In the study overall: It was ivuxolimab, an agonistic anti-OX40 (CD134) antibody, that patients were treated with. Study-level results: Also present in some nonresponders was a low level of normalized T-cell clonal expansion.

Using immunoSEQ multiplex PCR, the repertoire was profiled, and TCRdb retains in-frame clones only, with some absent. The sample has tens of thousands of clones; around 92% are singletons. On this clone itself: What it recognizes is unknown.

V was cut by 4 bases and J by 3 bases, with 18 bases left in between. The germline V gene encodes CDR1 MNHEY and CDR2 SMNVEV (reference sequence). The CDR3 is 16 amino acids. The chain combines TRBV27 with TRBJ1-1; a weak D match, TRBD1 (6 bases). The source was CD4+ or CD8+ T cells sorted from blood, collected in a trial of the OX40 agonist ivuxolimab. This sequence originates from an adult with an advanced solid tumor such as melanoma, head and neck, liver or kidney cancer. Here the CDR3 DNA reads TGTGCCAGCAGTTCCCCCCCCGGGACAAGCTACACTGAAGCTTTCTTT. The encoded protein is CASSSPPGTSYTEAFF.